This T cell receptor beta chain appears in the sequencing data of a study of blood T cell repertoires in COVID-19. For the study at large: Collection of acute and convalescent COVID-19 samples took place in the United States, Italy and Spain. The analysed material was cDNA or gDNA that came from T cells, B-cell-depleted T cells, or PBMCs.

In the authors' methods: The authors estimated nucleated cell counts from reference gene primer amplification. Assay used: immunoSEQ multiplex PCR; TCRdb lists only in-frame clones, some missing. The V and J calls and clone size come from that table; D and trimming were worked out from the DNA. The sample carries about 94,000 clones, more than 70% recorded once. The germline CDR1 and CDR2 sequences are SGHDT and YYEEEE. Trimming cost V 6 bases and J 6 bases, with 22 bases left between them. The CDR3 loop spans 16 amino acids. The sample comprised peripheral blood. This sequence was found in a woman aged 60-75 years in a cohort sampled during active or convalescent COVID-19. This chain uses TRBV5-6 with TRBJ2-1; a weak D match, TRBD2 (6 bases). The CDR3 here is CASNTPGGNRLNEQFF. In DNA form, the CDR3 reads TGTGCCAGCAACACTCCCGGCGGGAATAGGCTCAATGAGCAGTTCTTC. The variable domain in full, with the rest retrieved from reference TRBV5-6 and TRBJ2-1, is DAGVTQSPTHLIKTRGQQVTLRCSPKSGHDTVSWYQQALGQGPQFIFQYYEEEERQRGNFPDRFSGHQFPNYSSELNVNALLLGDSALYLCASNTPGGNRLNEQFFGPGTRLTVL.